This T cell receptor beta chain was recorded in a study of siplizumab effects on memory and regulatory T cells. Study-level points and caveats: There were only a minor fraction of alloreactive clones that mapped to unstimulated subsets. Memory T cells appeared less diverse than naive cells, which seemed to contribute substantially to alloresponse. On average, under 70% of mappable alloreactive CD4+ clones were Treg-derived under siplizumab, against about 25% in controls.

For this clone: Its antigen is not identified.

Using immunoSEQ multiplex PCR, the repertoire was profiled, and TCRdb retains in-frame clones only, with some absent. The sample carries more than 85,000 clones, about nine tenths recorded once. The CDR3 spans 19 residues. Trimming stripped 5 bases from V and 6 bases from J, with 28 bases between. The germline CDR1 and CDR2 sequences are SGHTA and FQGTGA. The sequence derives from a human donor in good health. Some clones in this sample may be carry-over from other donors' samples. What was sequenced was CD4+ T cells sorted from blood. The chain joins TRBV7-3 to TRBJ2-2; D could derive from TRBD1 or TRBD2 (9 bases each). The CDR3 DNA follows: TGTGCCAGCAGCCGCGGGACAGGGAGGCTAGCGGGATCCCCCGGGGAGCTGTTTTTT. Its translation: CASSRGTGRLAGSPGELFF. The whole variable domain, filled in from reference TRBV7-3 and TRBJ2-2, reads GAGVSQTPSNKVTEKGKYVELRCDPISGHTALYWYRQSLGQGPEFLIYFQGTGAADDSGLPNDRFFAVRPEGSVSTLKIQRTERGDSAVYLCASSRGTGRLAGSPGELFFGEGSRLTVL.